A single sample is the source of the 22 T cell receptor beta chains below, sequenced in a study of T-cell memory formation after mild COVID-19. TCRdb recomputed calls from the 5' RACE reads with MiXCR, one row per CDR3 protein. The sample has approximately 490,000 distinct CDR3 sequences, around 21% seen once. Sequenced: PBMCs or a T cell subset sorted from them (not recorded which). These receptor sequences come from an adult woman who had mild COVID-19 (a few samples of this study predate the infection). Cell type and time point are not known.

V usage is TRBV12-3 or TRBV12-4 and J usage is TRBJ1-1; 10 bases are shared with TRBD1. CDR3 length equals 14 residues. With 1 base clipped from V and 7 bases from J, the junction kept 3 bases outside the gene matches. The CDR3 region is CASSLGDRGHEAFF. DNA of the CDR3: TGTGCCAGCAGTTTAGGGGACAGGGGACATGAAGCTTTCTTT.

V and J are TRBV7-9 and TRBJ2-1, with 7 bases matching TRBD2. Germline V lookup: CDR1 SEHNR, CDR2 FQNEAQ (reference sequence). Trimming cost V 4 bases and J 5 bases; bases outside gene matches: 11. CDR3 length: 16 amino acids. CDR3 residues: CASSYSTSRLDNEQFF. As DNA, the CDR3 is TGTGCCAGCAGCTACTCGACTAGCCGCCTTGACAATGAGCAGTTCTTC.

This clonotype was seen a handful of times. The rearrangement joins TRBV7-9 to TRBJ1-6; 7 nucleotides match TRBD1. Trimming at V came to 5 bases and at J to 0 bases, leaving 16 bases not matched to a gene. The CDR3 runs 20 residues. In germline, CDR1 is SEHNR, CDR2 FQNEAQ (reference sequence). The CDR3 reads CASSPEPGTATSSYNSPLHF. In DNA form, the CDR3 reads TGTGCCAGCAGCCCGGAGCCCGGGACAGCGACGAGCTCCTATAATTCACCCCTCCACTTT.

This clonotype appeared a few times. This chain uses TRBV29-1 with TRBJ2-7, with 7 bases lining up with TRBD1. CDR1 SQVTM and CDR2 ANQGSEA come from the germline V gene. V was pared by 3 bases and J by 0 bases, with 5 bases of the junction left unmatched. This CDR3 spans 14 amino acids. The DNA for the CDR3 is TGCAGCGTTGAGGACAGGCTTACCTCCTACGAGCAGTACTTC. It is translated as CSVEDRLTSYEQYF.

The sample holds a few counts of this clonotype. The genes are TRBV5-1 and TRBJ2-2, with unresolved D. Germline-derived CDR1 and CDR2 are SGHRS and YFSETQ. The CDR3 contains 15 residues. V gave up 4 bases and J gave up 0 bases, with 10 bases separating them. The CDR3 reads CASSRRHPNTGELFF. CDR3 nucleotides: TGCGCCAGCAGCCGACGACACCCGAACACCGGGGAGCTGTTTTTT.

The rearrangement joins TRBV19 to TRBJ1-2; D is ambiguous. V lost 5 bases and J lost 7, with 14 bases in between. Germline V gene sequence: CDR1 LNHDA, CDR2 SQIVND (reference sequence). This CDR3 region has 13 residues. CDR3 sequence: CASSVVTLRGYTF. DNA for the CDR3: TGTGCCAGTAGTGTCGTGACTCTTCGTGGCTACACCTTC.

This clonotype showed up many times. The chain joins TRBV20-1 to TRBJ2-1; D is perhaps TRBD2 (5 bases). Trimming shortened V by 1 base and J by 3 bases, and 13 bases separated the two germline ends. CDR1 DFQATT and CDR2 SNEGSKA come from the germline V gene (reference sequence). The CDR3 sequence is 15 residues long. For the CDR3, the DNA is TGCAGTGCTAGAGGAGGCAGCGGAATCTACAATGAGCAGTTCTTC. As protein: CSARGGSGIYNEQFF.

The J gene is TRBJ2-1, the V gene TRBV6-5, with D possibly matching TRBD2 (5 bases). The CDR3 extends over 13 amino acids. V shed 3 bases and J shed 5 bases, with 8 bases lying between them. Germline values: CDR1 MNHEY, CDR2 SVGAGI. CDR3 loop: CASSYDGDNEQFF. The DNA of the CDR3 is TGTGCCAGCAGTTATGACGGGGACAATGAGCAGTTCTTC.

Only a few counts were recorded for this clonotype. The CDR3 DNA sequence: TGTGCCAGCAGGACACAAGGGACGAAGTTTTACAATGAGCAGTTCTTC. Protein sequence: CASRTQGTKFYNEQFF. The chain is built from TRBV6-6 and TRBJ2-1; D might be TRBD1 or TRBD2, each matching 5 bases. V lost 6 bases, J lost 4 bases, and 19 bases lay in between. Per the germline V gene, CDR1 is MNHNY and CDR2 is SVGAGI (reference sequence). This CDR3 spans 16 amino acids.

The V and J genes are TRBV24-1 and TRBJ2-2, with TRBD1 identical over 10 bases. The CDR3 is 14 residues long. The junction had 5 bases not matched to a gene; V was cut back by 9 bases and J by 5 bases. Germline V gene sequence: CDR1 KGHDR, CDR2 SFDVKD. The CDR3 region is CATETGGPTGELFF. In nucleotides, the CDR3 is TGTGCCACCGAGACAGGGGGCCCAACCGGGGAGCTGTTTTTT.

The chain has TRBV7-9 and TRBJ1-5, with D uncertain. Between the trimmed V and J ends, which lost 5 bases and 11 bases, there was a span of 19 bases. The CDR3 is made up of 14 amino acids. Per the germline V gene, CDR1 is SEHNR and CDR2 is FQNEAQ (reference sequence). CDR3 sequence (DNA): TGTGCCAGCAGCCAGGACGGGTCGGAGGAGGCCCAGCATTTT. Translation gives CASSQDGSEEAQHF.

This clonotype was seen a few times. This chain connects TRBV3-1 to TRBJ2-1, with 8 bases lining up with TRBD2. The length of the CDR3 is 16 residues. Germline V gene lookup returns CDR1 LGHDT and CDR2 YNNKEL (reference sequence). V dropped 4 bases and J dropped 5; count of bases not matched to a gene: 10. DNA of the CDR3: TGTGCCAGCAGCCCCGGGGGGGGCCGGGGGCACAATGAGCAGTTCTTC. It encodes CASSPGGGRGHNEQFF.

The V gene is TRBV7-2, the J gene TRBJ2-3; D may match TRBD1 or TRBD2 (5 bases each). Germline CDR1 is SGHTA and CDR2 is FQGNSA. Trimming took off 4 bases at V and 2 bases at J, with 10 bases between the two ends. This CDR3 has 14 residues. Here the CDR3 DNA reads TGTGCCAGCAGCTCCGAGGGGTTCACAGATACGCAGTATTTT. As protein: CASSSEGFTDTQYF.

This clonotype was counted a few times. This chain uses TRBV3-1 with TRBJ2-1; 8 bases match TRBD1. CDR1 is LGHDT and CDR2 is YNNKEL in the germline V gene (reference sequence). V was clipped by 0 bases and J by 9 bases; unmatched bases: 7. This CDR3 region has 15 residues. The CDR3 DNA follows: TGTGCCAGCAGCCAAGATTTGGCAGGGGGCGGTGAGCAGTTCTTC. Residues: CASSQDLAGGGEQFF.

The CDR3: CASSNLLDNEQFF. CDR3 DNA sequence: TGTGCCAGCAGTAACCTCCTAGACAATGAGCAGTTCTTC. This chain joins TRBV6-2 or TRBV6-3 and TRBJ2-1; D unresolved. CDR3 size: 13 residues. Germline CDR1 MNHEY, CDR2 SVGEGT. V was trimmed by 5 bases and J by 5 bases, leaving 10 bases between them.

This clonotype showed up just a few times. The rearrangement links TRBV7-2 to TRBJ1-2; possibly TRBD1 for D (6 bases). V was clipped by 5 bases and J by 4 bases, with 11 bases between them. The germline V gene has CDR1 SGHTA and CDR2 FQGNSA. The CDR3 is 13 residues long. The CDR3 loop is CASSPGQTYGYTF. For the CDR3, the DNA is TGTGCCAGCAGCCCAGGACAGACCTATGGCTACACCTTC. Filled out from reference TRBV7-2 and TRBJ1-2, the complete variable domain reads GAGVSQSPSNKVTEKGKDVELRCDPISGHTALYWYRQSLGQGLEFLIYFQGNSAPDKSGLPSDRFSAERTGGSVSTLTIQRTQQEDSAVYLCASSPGQTYGYTFGSGTRLTVV.

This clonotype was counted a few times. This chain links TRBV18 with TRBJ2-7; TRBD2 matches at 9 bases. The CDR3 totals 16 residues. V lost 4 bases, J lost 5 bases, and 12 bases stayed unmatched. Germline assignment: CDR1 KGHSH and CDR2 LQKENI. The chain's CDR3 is CASSLGVGGRAHEQYF. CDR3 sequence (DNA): TGTGCCAGCTCACTCGGAGTTGGCGGGAGGGCCCACGAGCAGTACTTC.

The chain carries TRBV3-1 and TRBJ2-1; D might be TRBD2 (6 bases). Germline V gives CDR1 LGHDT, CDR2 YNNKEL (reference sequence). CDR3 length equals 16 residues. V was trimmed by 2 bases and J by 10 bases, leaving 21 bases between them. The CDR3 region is CASSQHGGMGIGEQFF. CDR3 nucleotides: TGTGCCAGCAGCCAACACGGCGGGATGGGCATCGGGGAGCAGTTCTTC.

The CDR3 here is CASSDPGASTKDEQFF. CDR3 in DNA: TGTGCCAGCAGTGACCCAGGGGCCTCTACCAAGGATGAGCAGTTCTTC. The V call is TRBV6-1, the J call TRBJ2-1; a possible D gene is TRBD1 (6 bases). The germline CDR1 and CDR2 sequences are MNHNS and SASEGT. This CDR3 has 16 amino acids. The germline V and J ends were trimmed by 3 bases and 8 bases, with 20 bases remaining between them.

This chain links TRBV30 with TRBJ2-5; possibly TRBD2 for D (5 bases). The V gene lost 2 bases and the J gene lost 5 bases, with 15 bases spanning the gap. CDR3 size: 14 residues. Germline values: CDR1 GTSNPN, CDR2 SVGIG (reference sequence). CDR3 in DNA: TGTGCCTGGAGTTCGGGGATACGCGGGGAGACCCAGTACTTC. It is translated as CAWSSGIRGETQYF.

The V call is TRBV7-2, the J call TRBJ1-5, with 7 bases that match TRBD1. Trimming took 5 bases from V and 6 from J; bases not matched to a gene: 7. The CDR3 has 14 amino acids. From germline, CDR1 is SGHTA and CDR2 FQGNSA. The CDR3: CASSVQGGGQPQHF. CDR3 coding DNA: TGTGCCAGCAGCGTCCAAGGGGGCGGTCAGCCCCAGCATTTT.

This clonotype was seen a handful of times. The CDR3 DNA sequence: TGTGCCTGGCGGTACAGGGCTGGCTACACCTTC. It specifies CAWRYRAGYTF. The chain uses TRBV30 and TRBJ1-2, with D tentatively TRBD1 (6 bases). The V gene's germline CDR1 is GTSNPN and CDR2 SVGIG (reference sequence). This CDR3 contains 11 residues. V lost 5 bases, J lost 7 bases, and 11 bases lay in between.